These T cell receptor beta chains were read from a single sample in a study of cytomegalovirus exposure and HLA in healthy donors. The assay was immunoSEQ multiplex PCR, and TCRdb's table has in-frame clones only and misses some. The top ten hold 10% of the sample, which has about 160,000 clones, roughly nine tenths seen once. Sequencing input: PBMCs. These receptors were collected from a woman between 18 and 30 years old in good health and CMV-seropositive. Both conserved end residues are part of each CDR3. A D gene is named only where the DNA matches it firmly. Some rows have no size entry. The others give once, few or many, or a class for an expanded clone.

.	.	TRBJ2-7	TRBV5-6	CASSLKGVNSYEQYF	TGTGCCAGCAGCTTGAAAGGGGTGAACTCCTACGAGCAGTACTTC
.	.	TRBJ1-1	TRBV5-1	CASSSSAQGLDTEAFF	TGCGCCAGCAGCTCCTCGGCACAGGGTCTTGACACTGAAGCTTTCTTT
.	.	TRBJ1-1	TRBV6-1	CASSSRNTEAFF	TGTGCCAGCAGTTCCCGGAACACTGAAGCTTTCTTT
.	TRBD2	TRBJ2-1	TRBV7-3	CASSLSLAGWDEQFF	TGTGCCAGCAGCTTATCGCTAGCGGGGTGGGATGAGCAGTTCTTC
.	TRBD1	TRBJ2-1	TRBV9	CASSGGQGAIDEQFF	TGTGCCAGCAGCGGGGGACAGGGGGCCATCGATGAGCAGTTCTTC
.	.	TRBJ2-7	TRBV4-3	CASSQVPAKSSYEQYF	TGCGCCAGCAGCCAAGTTCCAGCGAAGAGCTCCTACGAGCAGTACTTC
.	.	TRBJ1-1	TRBV18	CASSPLIDTEAFF	TGTGCCAGCTCACCATTAATTGACACTGAAGCTTTCTTT
.	.	TRBJ1-3	TRBV5-8	CASSFDIRYGNTIYF	TGTGCCAGCAGCTTCGATATCAGATATGGAAACACCATATATTTT
.	.	TRBJ1-1	TRBV6-5	CASSSRAMNTEAFF	TGTGCCAGCAGCTCCAGGGCCATGAACACTGAAGCTTTCTTT
.	TRBD2	TRBJ2-1	TRBV25-1	CASSDAGGPFDEQFF	TGTGCCAGCAGTGATGCGGGAGGGCCTTTTGATGAGCAGTTCTTC
.	.	TRBJ2-5	TRBV25-1	CASTVSETQYF	TGTGCCAGCACCGTCTCAGAGACCCAGTACTTC
.	.	TRBJ2-7	TRBV28	CASSLGLYTYEQYF	TGTGCCAGCAGTTTAGGTCTGTACACCTACGAGCAGTACTTC
.	.	TRBJ2-1	TRBV6-1	CASRSDRRKYNEQFF	TGTGCCAGCAGAAGTGACAGGAGGAAGTACAATGAGCAGTTCTTC
.	.	TRBJ2-6	TRBV4-2	CASSQELSSGANVLTF	TGTGCCAGCAGCCAAGAACTGAGCTCTGGGGCCAACGTCCTGACTTTC
.	.	TRBJ1-3	TRBV28	CASSDSSSGNTIYF	TGTGCCAGCAGTGACAGTAGCTCTGGAAACACCATATATTTT
.	TRBD2	TRBJ2-5	TRBV28	CASSFLAGVQETQYF	TGTGCCAGCAGTTTTTTAGCGGGGGTCCAAGAGACCCAGTACTTC
.	TRBD2	TRBJ2-5	TRBV5-1	CASSRTSAFETQYF	TGCGCCAGCAGCCGGACTAGCGCGTTCGAGACCCAGTACTTC
.	.	TRBJ1-5	TRBV14	CASSRTGWNQPQHF	TGTGCCAGCAGCCGTACAGGGTGGAATCAGCCCCAGCATTTT
few	TRBD1	TRBJ1-2	TRBV13	CASSFGQGDIYGYTF	TGTGCCAGCAGCTTCGGGCAGGGGGACATCTATGGCTACACCTTC
.	.	TRBJ2-3	TRBV15	CATERERNFGDTQYF	TGTGCCACCGAGAGAGAGCGGAATTTTGGAGATACGCAGTATTTT
.	.	TRBJ1-5	TRBV10-2	CASSESVGQPQHF	TGCGCCAGCAGTGAGTCGGTGGGCCAGCCCCAGCATTTT
.	.	TRBJ2-1	TRBV2	CASNGGSSYNEQFF	TGTGCCAGTAATGGAGGGAGCTCCTACAATGAGCAGTTCTTC
.	.	TRBJ2-5	TRBV7-2	CASSLVVEETQYF	TGTGCCAGCAGCTTAGTGGTAGAAGAGACCCAGTACTTC
.	.	TRBJ2-3	TRBV2	CAGAIRPRDTQYF	TGTGCCGGGGCCATTCGACCACGGGATACGCAGTATTTT
.	TRBD2	TRBJ2-1	TRBV4-2	CASSQVVPAGGRYNEQFF	TGTGCCAGCAGCCAAGTGGTTCCAGCGGGAGGACGCTACAATGAGCAGTTCTTC
.	TRBD2	TRBJ2-1	TRBV5-4	CASSPGGAGNEQFF	TGTGCCAGCAGCCCCGGGGGGGCAGGGAATGAGCAGTTCTTC
.	TRBD2	TRBJ2-1	TRBV11-2	CASSLLGLAGGNEQFF	TGTGCCAGCAGCTTACTCGGACTAGCGGGAGGGAATGAGCAGTTCTTC
.	TRBD2	TRBJ2-5	TRBV9	CASTPSGGSETQYF	TGTGCCAGCACCCCGAGTGGCGGGAGTGAGACCCAGTACTTC
.	TRBD1	TRBJ1-4	TRBV20-1	CSARGKEKLFF	TGCAGTGCCAGGGGGAAGGAAAAACTGTTTTTT
.	.	TRBJ1-3	TRBV5-1	CASSLVAGYGNTIYF	TGCGCCAGCAGCTTGGTAGCGGGTTATGGAAACACCATATATTTT
.	TRBD2	TRBJ2-7	TRBV29-1	CSVAGTSESYEQYF	TGCAGCGTGGCTGGGACTAGCGAATCCTACGAGCAGTACTTC
.	.	TRBJ2-1	TRBV7-3	CASSGELGGLFF	TGTGCCAGCAGCGGGGAGCTAGGTGGCCTGTTCTTC
once	.	TRBJ2-1	TRBV9	CASFCEVTRYNEQFF	TGTGCCTCTTTCTGTGAGGTTACTCGCTACAATGAGCAGTTCTTC
few	.	TRBJ2-7	TRBV27	CASSLLDEQYF	TGTGCCAGCAGTTTGTTAGACGAGCAGTACTTC
.	.	TRBJ2-1	TRBV6-4	CASTPEVAPLGEQFF	TGTGCCAGCACCCCCGAGGTAGCCCCATTGGGTGAGCAGTTCTTC
few	.	TRBJ1-4	TRBV30	CAWSIREKLFF	TGTGCCTGGAGTATCAGAGAAAAACTGTTTTTT
.	TRBD2	TRBJ2-1	TRBV7-2	CASSPRAGGYNEQFF	TGTGCCAGCAGCCCGAGAGCGGGAGGGTACAATGAGCAGTTCTTC
.	.	TRBJ2-7	TRBV9	CASSVVGAGEQYF	TGTGCCAGCAGCGTAGTGGGGGCTGGCGAGCAGTACTTC
.	.	TRBJ1-4	TRBV9	CASSVGPVLRTNEKLFF	TGTGCCAGCAGCGTAGGGCCAGTGTTGAGGACTAATGAAAAACTGTTTTTT
.	TRBD1	TRBJ1-2	TRBV5-6	CASSRDRVFGYTF	TGTGCCAGCAGCCGGGACAGGGTTTTTGGCTACACCTTC
.	TRBD2	TRBJ2-1	TRBV7-8	CASSLLASGTEQFF	TGTGCCAGCAGCTTACTTGCCAGCGGGACTGAGCAGTTCTTC
.	.	TRBJ2-7	TRBV7-6	CASSLVAGNYEQYF	TGTGCCAGCAGCTTAGTTGCGGGCAACTACGAGCAGTACTTC
.	TRBD2	TRBJ2-1	TRBV4-3	CASSPRTSGRGGNEQFF	TGCGCCAGCAGCCCCCGGACTAGCGGGAGGGGAGGAAATGAGCAGTTCTTC